This record looks at one TCR beta chain sequence and its context. The data originate from a study of blood T cell repertoires in COVID-19. Study-wide background: The cDNA or gDNA used as material had been derived from T cells, B-cell-depleted T cells, or PBMCs.

As originally analysed: Counts of nucleated cells, estimated from reference gene primer amplification, were obtained. The protocol was immunoSEQ multiplex PCR, while the TCRdb copy is restricted to in-frame clones and leaves out a portion. D and trimming were read from the DNA, whereas the V and J calls and clone size are those reported in that table. This repertoire shows approximately 250,000 clones, 84% found once; its top ten account for over 4%. Adults between roughly 18 and 100 years of age took part from about 24 US areas. Cohorts were assigned according to the clinical history that participants reported. The CDR3 length is 16 residues. Germline CDR1 reads SGHNT; CDR2 reads YYREEE (reference sequence). The V gene lost 2 bases and the J gene lost 0 bases, with 13 bases spanning the gap.

The chain is built from TRBV5-4 and TRBJ2-3, with D maybe TRBD2 (5 bases). Sequenced: PBMCs or T cells enriched from blood (not recorded which). This TCR came from a man aged 25 to 40 with acute COVID-19. Written as DNA, the CDR3 is TGTGCCAGCAGCTTTACGGGAAGTGCTAGCACAGATACGCAGTATTTT. Its translation is CASSFTGSASTDTQYF.